Listed below are T cell receptor beta chains from one sample, sequenced in a study of blood T cell repertoires in COVID-19. The protocol was immunoSEQ multiplex PCR, while the TCRdb copy is restricted to in-frame clones and leaves out a portion. The sample records approximately 320,000 clones, approximately 86% being singletons. Sequences were obtained from PBMCs or T cells enriched from blood (not recorded which). The receptors derive from a woman under 30 who had recovered from COVID-19. The CDR3 runs from the conserved cysteine through the conserved F or W. D genes are given only for firm matches. Expanded clones get a size class; other rows say once, few or many, or leave the size out.

V	J	size	D	DNA	CDR3
TRBV5-1	TRBJ1-1	.	.	TGCGCCAGCAGCTTGGCGGCGGGGTCCACTGAAGCTTTCTTT	CASSLAAGSTEAFF
TRBV9	TRBJ2-3	.	.	TGTGCCAGCAGCGTAGTGGGGGGAACGGGGGATACGCAGTATTTT	CASSVVGGTGDTQYF
TRBV30	TRBJ1-3	.	.	TGTGCCTGGAGGCGCCCCGGGGGGACGGGGGGAAACACCATATATTTT	CAWRRPGGTGGNTIYF
TRBV5-1	TRBJ1-6	once	.	TGCGCCAGCAGCCAGCAACCAGGGGTGGGATCACCCCTCCACTTT	CASSQQPGVGSPLHF
TRBV2	TRBJ2-7	.	.	TGTGCCAGCAGTGAATGGTGGGAGGAGCAGTACTTC	CASSEWWEEQYF
TRBV28	TRBJ1-3	.	.	TGTGCCAGTTTTGGCAGAAACACCATATATTTT	CASFGRNTIYF
TRBV7-2	TRBJ2-3	once	TRBD1	TGTGCCAGCAGCACCGGTCGACAGGGAGACACAGATACGCAGTATTTT	CASSTGRQGDTDTQYF
TRBV4-3	TRBJ1-4	.	.	TGCGCCAGCAGCCAAGTGGCGCGGACTAATGAAAAACTGTTTTTT	CASSQVARTNEKLFF
TRBV29-1	TRBJ1-2	.	.	TGCAGCGTCCTCACTCAGGACAGTACGGGTGGCTACACCTTC	CSVLTQDSTGGYTF
TRBV6-5	TRBJ1-1	.	TRBD1	TGTGCCAGCAGTTACTCTTACAGGGGGGACACTGAAGCTTTCTTT	CASSYSYRGDTEAFF
TRBV5-1	TRBJ1-1	.	.	TGCGCCAGCAGCTTGGCTTCAGTCGGGAAGGACACTGAAGCTTTCTTT	CASSLASVGKDTEAFF
TRBV27	TRBJ1-1	.	TRBD1	TGTGCCAGCAGTTCAGGACAGGGAAGGAATACTGAAGCTTTCTTT	CASSSGQGRNTEAFF
TRBV30	TRBJ1-2	.	.	TGTGCCTGGAGTGGAGGGACTTTGATAAACTATGGCTACACCTTC	CAWSGGTLINYGYTF
TRBV20-1	TRBJ1-2	.	.	TGCATCGGCAGGGCTAACTATGGCTACACCTTC	CIGRANYGYTF
TRBV28	TRBJ2-1	.	TRBD2	TGTGCCAGCAGCCCCGGGGAGGGGTTGGCCTACAATGAGCAGTTCTTC	CASSPGEGLAYNEQFF
TRBV15	TRBJ1-2	.	.	TGTGCCACCAGCAGAGGGGACTACGCCTATGGCTACACCTTC	CATSRGDYAYGYTF
TRBV2	TRBJ1-1	.	TRBD1	TGTGCCAGCACACTGAGGAGGGACAGTAACACTGAAGCTTTCTTT	CASTLRRDSNTEAFF
TRBV6-2/TRBV6-3	TRBJ2-2	.	TRBD1	TGTGCCAGCAGCACGTACAGCGGGACAGGGAGCTCCGGGGAGCTGTTTTTT	CASSTYSGTGSSGELFF
TRBV28	TRBJ1-2	.	.	TGTGCCAGCACTCGCGCAGGGCTGGACTATGGCTACACCTTC	CASTRAGLDYGYTF
TRBV7-2	TRBJ2-7	.	.	TGTGCCAGCAGCCCCTCTGGAGCCGGCGGCTACGAGCAGTACTTC	CASSPSGAGGYEQYF
TRBV6-5	TRBJ1-4	.	.	TGTGCCAGCAGACCAGGGGATACAACTAATGAAAAACTGTTTTTT	CASRPGDTTNEKLFF
TRBV28	TRBJ1-2	.	.	TGTGCCAGCAGCCGTCCCGGGACTTCTCGCTATGGCTACACCTTC	CASSRPGTSRYGYTF
TRBV5-6	TRBJ1-1	many	TRBD1	TGTGCCAGCAGCTTCCCCGGGACAGGGACTGAAGCTTTCTTT	CASSFPGTGTEAFF
TRBV19	TRBJ1-2	once	.	TGTGCCAGTAGTCTTACCTCGGGATATAGCTCTAACTATGGCTACACCTTC	CASSLTSGYSSNYGYTF
TRBV5-4	TRBJ2-7	.	.	TGTGCCAGCAGGAAGGAGCCCCGGTACTTC	CASRKEPRYF
TRBV3-1/TRBV3-2	TRBJ2-3	.	.	TGTGCCAGCAGCCCTACTCGGGATACGCAGTATTTT	CASSPTRDTQYF
TRBV3-1/TRBV3-2	TRBJ1-6	.	.	TGTGCCAGCAGCCTAAGACGAGAAGCGGCTCCCCTCCACTTT	CASSLRREAAPLHF
TRBV5-1	TRBJ2-5	.	.	TGCGCCAGCAGCCCAGCAAGCGGCGGGCCGACCCAGTACTTC	CASSPASGGPTQYF
TRBV11-2	TRBJ2-3	.	.	TGTGCCAGCAGCTTAAACTCTAACACAGATACGCAGTATTTT	CASSLNSNTDTQYF
TRBV18	TRBJ1-2	.	TRBD1	TGTGCCAGCTCACAGGGGGCTGGCTATGGCTACACCTTC	CASSQGAGYGYTF
TRBV19	TRBJ1-2	.	.	TGTGCCAGTAGGAACACCCCGGGATTGGATGGCTACACCTTC	CASRNTPGLDGYTF
TRBV19	TRBJ1-5	.	TRBD1	TGTGCCAGTAGGAAAGACAGGGGCAATCAGCCCCAGCATTTT	CASRKDRGNQPQHF
TRBV20-1	TRBJ1-6	.	.	TGCAGTGCTAGTCACAGGGTTAGGAGCTCCTATAATTCACCCCTCCACTTT	CSASHRVRSSYNSPLHF
TRBV7-2	TRBJ1-1	.	.	TGTGCCAGCAGCTTAGACTTCCCCCGGGGGACTGAAGCTTTCTTT	CASSLDFPRGTEAFF
TRBV2	TRBJ2-1	.	TRBD2	TGTGCCAGCAGAACCGGGACTAGCGGACACAATGAGCAGTTCTTC	CASRTGTSGHNEQFF
TRBV27	TRBJ1-6	.	.	TGTGCCAGCAGTTCAAGTTTTGGACAGCGAAATAATTCACCCCTCCACTTT	CASSSSFGQRNNSPLHF
TRBV6-7	TRBJ2-2	.	.	TGTGCCAGCAGTCCAGGCGGGTTAAGAGGGGAGCTGTTTTTT	CASSPGGLRGELFF
TRBV19	TRBJ1-3	.	TRBD1	TGTGCCAGTAGAGGGACAGGGGGAAACTTACGGACTGGAAACACCATATATTTT	CASRGTGGNLRTGNTIYF
TRBV19	TRBJ2-2	.	TRBD2	TGTGCCAGTAGTACCTGGACTAGCGGGAGGGCCCGCACCGGGGAGCTGTTTTTT	CASSTWTSGRARTGELFF
TRBV4-1	TRBJ1-4	once	.	TGCGCCAGCAGCCCTCGTTCCAGGGAAAGAGAAAAACTGTTTTTT	CASSPRSREREKLFF
TRBV15	TRBJ2-1	once	TRBD2	TGTGCCACCTTTAGCGGGGGTCTTTACAATGAGCAGTTCTTC	CATFSGGLYNEQFF
TRBV7-2	TRBJ2-2	.	.	TGTGCCAGCAGCCCCCGACAGGTTACCGGGGAGCTGTTTTTT	CASSPRQVTGELFF
TRBV6-2/TRBV6-3	TRBJ2-7	.	.	TGTGCCAGCAGCCGCAGGGAGGACGAGCAGTACTTC	CASSRREDEQYF
TRBV21-1	TRBJ2-5	.	.	TGTGCCAGCAGCCGGACTCCAGAGGCCCAGTACTTC	CASSRTPEAQYF
TRBV5-1	TRBJ1-1	.	TRBD1	TGCGCCAGCAGCTTGAGGGGACAGGGGTCAGGCAACACTGAAGCTTTCTTT	CASSLRGQGSGNTEAFF
TRBV13	TRBJ2-2	.	TRBD2	TGTGCCAGCAGCTTATGGGTTGTAGGACTAGCGGGAGGGCCCTCCGCCGGGGAGCTGTTTTTT	CASSLWVVGLAGGPSAGELFF
TRBV15	TRBJ2-3	once	.	TGTGCCACCAGCTTAGGCGAGGGTGGATTCACAGATACGCAGTATTTT	CATSLGEGGFTDTQYF
TRBV2	TRBJ1-5	.	.	TGTGCCAGCAGTGAAGCGCTAGTCAGGGGTGATCAGCCCCAGCATTTT	CASSEALVRGDQPQHF
TRBV18	TRBJ1-6	few	.	TGTGCCAGCTCACCAACAGCCCTGAGCTTCGATTCACCCCTCCACTTT	CASSPTALSFDSPLHF